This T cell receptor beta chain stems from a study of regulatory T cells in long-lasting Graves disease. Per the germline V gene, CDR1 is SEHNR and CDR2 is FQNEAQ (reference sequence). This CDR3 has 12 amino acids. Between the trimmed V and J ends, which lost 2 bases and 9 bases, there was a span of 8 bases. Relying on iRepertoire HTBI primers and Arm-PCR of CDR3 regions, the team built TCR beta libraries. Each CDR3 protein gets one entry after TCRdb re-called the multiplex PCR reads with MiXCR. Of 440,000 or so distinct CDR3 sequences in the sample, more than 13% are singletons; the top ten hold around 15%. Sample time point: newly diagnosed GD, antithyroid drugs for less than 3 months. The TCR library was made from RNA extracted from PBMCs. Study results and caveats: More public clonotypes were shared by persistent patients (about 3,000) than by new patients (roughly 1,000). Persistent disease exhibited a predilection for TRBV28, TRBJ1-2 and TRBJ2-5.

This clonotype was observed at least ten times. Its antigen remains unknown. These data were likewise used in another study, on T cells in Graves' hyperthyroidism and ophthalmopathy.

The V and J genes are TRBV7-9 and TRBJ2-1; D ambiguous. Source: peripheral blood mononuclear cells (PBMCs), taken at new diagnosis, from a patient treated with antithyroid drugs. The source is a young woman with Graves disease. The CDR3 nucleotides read TGTGCCAGCAGCTTAATCGGCGTTGAGCAGTTCTTC. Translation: CASSLIGVEQFF.